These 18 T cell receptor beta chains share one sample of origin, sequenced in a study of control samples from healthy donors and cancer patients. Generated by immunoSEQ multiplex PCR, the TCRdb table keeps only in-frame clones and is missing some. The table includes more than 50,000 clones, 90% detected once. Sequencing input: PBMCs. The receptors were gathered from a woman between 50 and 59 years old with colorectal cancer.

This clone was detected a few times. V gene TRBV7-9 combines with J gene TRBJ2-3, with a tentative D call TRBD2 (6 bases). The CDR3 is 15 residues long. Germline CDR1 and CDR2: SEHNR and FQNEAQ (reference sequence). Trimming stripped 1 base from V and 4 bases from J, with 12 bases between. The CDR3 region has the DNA TGTGCCAGCAGCTTAGGGTGGGACTTCGCAGATACGCAGTATTTT. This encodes CASSLGWDFADTQYF.

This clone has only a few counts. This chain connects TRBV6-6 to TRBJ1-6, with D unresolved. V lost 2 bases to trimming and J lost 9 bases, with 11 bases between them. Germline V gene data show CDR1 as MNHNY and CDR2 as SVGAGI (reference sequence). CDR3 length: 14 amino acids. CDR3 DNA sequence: TGTGCCAGCAGTTACCCAGGTGGGAGTTCACCCCTCCACTTT. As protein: CASSYPGGSSPLHF.

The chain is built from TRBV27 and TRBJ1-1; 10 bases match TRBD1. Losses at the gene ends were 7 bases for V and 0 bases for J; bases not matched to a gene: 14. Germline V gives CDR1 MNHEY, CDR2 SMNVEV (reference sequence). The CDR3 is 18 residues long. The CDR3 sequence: CASKRMDRGILMNTEAFF. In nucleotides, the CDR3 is TGTGCCAGCAAGAGGATGGACAGGGGGATCCTGATGAACACTGAAGCTTTCTTT.

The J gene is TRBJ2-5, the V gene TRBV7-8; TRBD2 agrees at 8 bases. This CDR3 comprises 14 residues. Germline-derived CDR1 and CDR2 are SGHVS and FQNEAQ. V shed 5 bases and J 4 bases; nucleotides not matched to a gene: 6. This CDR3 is CASSHLAGGETQYF. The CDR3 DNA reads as TGTGCCAGCAGCCATCTCGCGGGGGGAGAGACCCAGTACTTC.

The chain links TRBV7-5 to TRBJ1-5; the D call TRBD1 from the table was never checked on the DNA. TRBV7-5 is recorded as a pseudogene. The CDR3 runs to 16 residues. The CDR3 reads CVRSTTGPKSNQPQHF. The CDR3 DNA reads TGTGTCAGAAGCACCACAGGGCCAAAGAGCAATCAGCCCCAGCATTTT.

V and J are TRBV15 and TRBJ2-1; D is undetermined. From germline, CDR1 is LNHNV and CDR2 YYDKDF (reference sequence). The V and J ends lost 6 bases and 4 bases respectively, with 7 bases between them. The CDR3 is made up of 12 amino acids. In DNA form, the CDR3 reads TGTGCCACCAGTTTCGGTTACAATGAGCAGTTCTTC. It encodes CATSFGYNEQFF.

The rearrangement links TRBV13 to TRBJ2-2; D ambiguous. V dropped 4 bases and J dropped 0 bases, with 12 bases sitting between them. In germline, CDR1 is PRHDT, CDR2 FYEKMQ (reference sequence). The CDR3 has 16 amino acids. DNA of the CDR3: TGTGCCAGCAGCTCGCAGGAGCGAGCGAACACCGGGGAGCTGTTTTTT. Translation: CASSSQERANTGELFF.

The CDR3 coding sequence is TGTGCCAGCAGTGAACGACAGGGGAATCAGCCCCAGCATTTT. It translates to CASSERQGNQPQHF. This rearrangement joins TRBV6-1 to TRBJ1-5, with 8 bases matching TRBD1. V was clipped by 2 bases and J by 4 bases; unmatched bases: 1. The length of the CDR3 is 14 residues. CDR1 MNHNS and CDR2 SASEGT come from the germline V gene.

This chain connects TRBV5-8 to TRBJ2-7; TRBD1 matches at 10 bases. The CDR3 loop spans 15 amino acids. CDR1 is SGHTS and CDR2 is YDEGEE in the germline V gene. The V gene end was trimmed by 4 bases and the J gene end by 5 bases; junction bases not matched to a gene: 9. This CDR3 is CASSQWDRGLDEQYF. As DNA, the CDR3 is TGTGCCAGCAGCCAATGGGACAGGGGACTCGACGAGCAGTACTTC.

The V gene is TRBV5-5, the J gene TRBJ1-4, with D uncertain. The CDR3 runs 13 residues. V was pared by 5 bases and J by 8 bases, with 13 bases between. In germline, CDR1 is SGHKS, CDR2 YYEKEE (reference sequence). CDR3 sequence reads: CASSLRTEEKLFF. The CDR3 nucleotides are TGTGCCAGCAGTCTTAGGACGGAAGAAAAACTGTTTTTT.

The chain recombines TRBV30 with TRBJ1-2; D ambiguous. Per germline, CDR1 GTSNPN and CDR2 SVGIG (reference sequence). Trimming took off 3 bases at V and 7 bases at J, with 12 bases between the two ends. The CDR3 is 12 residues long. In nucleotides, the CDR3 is TGTGCCTGGAGCGTAGGCAGATCTGGCTACACCTTC. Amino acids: CAWSVGRSGYTF.

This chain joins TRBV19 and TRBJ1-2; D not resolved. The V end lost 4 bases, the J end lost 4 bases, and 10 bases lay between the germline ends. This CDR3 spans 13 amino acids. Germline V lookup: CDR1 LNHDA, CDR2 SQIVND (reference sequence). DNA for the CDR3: TGTGCCAGTAGTACGAACAGAATCTATGGCTACACCTTC. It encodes CASSTNRIYGYTF. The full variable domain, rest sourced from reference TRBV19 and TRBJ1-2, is DGGITQSPKYLFRKEGQNVTLSCEQNLNHDAMYWYRQDPGQGLRLIYYSQIVNDFQKGDIAEGYSVSREKKESFPLTVTSAQKNPTAFYLCASSTNRIYGYTFGSGTRLTVV.

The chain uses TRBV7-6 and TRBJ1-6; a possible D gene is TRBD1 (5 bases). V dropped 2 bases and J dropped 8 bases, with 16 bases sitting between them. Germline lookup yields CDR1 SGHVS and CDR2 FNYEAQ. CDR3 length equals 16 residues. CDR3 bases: TGTGCCAGCAGCTTACAGGGTGGTACTGGAGATTCACCCCTCCACTTT. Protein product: CASSLQGGTGDSPLHF.

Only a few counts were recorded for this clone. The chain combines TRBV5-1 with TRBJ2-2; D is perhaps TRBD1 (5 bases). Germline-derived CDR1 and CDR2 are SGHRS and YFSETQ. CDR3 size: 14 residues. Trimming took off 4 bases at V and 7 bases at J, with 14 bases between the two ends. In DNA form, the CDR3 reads TGCGCCAGCAGCATAAACCCAGGGATCGGGGAGCTGTTTTTT. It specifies CASSINPGIGELFF.

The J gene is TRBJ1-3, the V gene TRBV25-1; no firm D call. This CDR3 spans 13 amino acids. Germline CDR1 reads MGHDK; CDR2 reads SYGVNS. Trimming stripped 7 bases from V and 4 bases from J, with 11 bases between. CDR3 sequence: CASKTENGNTIYF. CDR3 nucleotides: TGTGCCAGCAAAACAGAGAACGGAAACACCATATATTTT.

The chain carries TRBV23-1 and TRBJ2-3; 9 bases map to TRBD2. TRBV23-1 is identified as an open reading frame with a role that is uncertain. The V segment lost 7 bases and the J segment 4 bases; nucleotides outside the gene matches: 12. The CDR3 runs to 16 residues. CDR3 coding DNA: TGCGCCAGCAACAGTGGTAGCGGGAGAGAGGCAGATACGCAGTATTTT. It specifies CASNSGSGREADTQYF.

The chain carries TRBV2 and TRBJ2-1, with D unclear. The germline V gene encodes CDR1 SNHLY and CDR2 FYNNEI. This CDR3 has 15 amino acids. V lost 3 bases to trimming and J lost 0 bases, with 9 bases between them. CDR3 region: CASSDGLSSYNEQFF. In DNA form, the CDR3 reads TGTGCCAGCAGTGATGGGTTGAGCTCCTACAATGAGCAGTTCTTC.

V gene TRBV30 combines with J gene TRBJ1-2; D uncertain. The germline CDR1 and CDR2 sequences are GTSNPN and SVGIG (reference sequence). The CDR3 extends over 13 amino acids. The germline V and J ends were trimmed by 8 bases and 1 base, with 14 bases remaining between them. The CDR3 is CASVQTFNYGYTF. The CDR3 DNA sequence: TGTGCCAGCGTGCAGACTTTTAACTATGGCTACACCTTC.